The rows below give T cell receptor beta chains drawn from one sample of a study of blood T cell repertoires in COVID-19. Measured with immunoSEQ multiplex PCR; TCRdb has only the in-frame clones, and not every one. The repertoire holds around 270,000 clones, with about 89% as singletons. What was sequenced was peripheral blood. The receptors were gathered from a man aged 35-49 years with acute or convalescent COVID-19. Each CDR3 is given with its conserved first and last residue. Each record gives: V gene, J gene, CDR3 protein.

v_call: TRBV5-1; j_call: TRBJ2-7; cdr3_aa: CASSSISWTGSYEQYF
v_call: TRBV29-1; j_call: TRBJ1-2; cdr3_aa: CSADDIYGYTF
v_call: TRBV14; j_call: TRBJ2-3; cdr3_aa: CASSHTGGSSTDTQYF
v_call: TRBV10-3; j_call: TRBJ2-3; cdr3_aa: CAISGTAGGDTQYF
v_call: TRBV30; j_call: TRBJ1-4; cdr3_aa: CAWEQATNEKLFF
v_call: TRBV7-9; j_call: TRBJ1-2; cdr3_aa: CASSWGQGDGYTF
v_call: TRBV10-1; j_call: TRBJ1-4; cdr3_aa: CASSTGQEGEKLFF
v_call: TRBV6-6; j_call: TRBJ1-2; cdr3_aa: CASKRDYGYTF
v_call: TRBV5-6; j_call: TRBJ1-1; cdr3_aa: CASRYRGRATEAFF
v_call: TRBV27; j_call: TRBJ2-7; cdr3_aa: CASSLAGAFYEQYF
v_call: TRBV21-1; j_call: TRBJ2-6; cdr3_aa: CASSSRDRAPGSGANVLTF
v_call: TRBV6-5; j_call: TRBJ2-3; cdr3_aa: CASSYSRGGARDTQYF
v_call: TRBV5-1; j_call: TRBJ1-5; cdr3_aa: CASSWTGEGQPQHF
v_call: TRBV11-2; j_call: TRBJ2-4; cdr3_aa: CASSLFTSGGFQYF
v_call: TRBV4-1; j_call: TRBJ1-5; cdr3_aa: CASSQGTDYQPQHF
v_call: TRBV6-5; j_call: TRBJ1-5; cdr3_aa: CASTFGRGSNQPQHF
v_call: TRBV25-1; j_call: TRBJ2-7; cdr3_aa: CASSELVHEQYF
v_call: TRBV24-1; j_call: TRBJ2-2; cdr3_aa: CATSERTGRRNTGELFF
v_call: TRBV5-1; j_call: TRBJ1-2; cdr3_aa: CASGDSWSNYGYTF
v_call: TRBV5-4; j_call: TRBJ2-3; cdr3_aa: CASSQGAGFTDTQYF
v_call: TRBV9; j_call: TRBJ2-2; cdr3_aa: CASSSGVTGELFF
v_call: TRBV19; j_call: TRBJ2-4; cdr3_aa: CASTYRDRGLKNIQYF
v_call: TRBV24-1; j_call: TRBJ2-3; cdr3_aa: CATSLGGTDTQYF
v_call: TRBV29-1; j_call: TRBJ1-1; cdr3_aa: CSAPNEGRTEAFF
v_call: TRBV6-5; j_call: TRBJ1-5; cdr3_aa: CASGGYSNQPQHF
v_call: TRBV5-6; j_call: TRBJ1-2; cdr3_aa: CASSSDRSYTF
v_call: TRBV12-5; j_call: TRBJ2-7; cdr3_aa: CASGSETGYEQYF
v_call: TRBV11-3; j_call: TRBJ2-3; cdr3_aa: CASSLGAGGDTDTQYF
v_call: TRBV5-1; j_call: TRBJ2-1; cdr3_aa: CASSSAVLAGGYNEQFF
v_call: TRBV2; j_call: TRBJ2-1; cdr3_aa: CASSVGGGFF
v_call: TRBV19; j_call: TRBJ1-1; cdr3_aa: CASRKQGADTEAFF
v_call: TRBV24-1; j_call: TRBJ2-7; cdr3_aa: CATSEPVTGEQYF
v_call: TRBV2; j_call: TRBJ1-5; cdr3_aa: CASSDPRAGGEGKPQHF
v_call: TRBV6-4; j_call: TRBJ1-5; cdr3_aa: CATNPQWEVQPQHF
v_call: TRBV6-6; j_call: TRBJ1-2; cdr3_aa: CASSPTYPWAPNYGYTF
v_call: TRBV2; j_call: TRBJ1-2; cdr3_aa: CASSEALRARGSFYGYTF
v_call: TRBV5-4; j_call: TRBJ1-1; cdr3_aa: CASSAGLELEAFF
v_call: TRBV5-4; j_call: TRBJ1-1; cdr3_aa: CASSVQGAHTEAFF
v_call: TRBV5-1; j_call: TRBJ1-1; cdr3_aa: CASSSQAGGRNTEAFF
v_call: TRBV5-6; j_call: TRBJ2-3; cdr3_aa: CASSSGQLRTDTQYF
v_call: TRBV5-1; j_call: TRBJ1-4; cdr3_aa: CASSLGTGGEKLFF